This is a list of T cell receptor beta chains from one sample in a study of CD8+ T cells in alopecia areata. Here immunoSEQ multiplex PCR was the method, and the copy in TCRdb shows in-frame clones only, minus some. The table has 150,000 to 250,000 clones, roughly three fifths seen once. Sequences were derived from CD4+ T cells sorted from blood, sampled at week 4, from a patient treated with tofacitinib. These TCRs come from a human donor with alopecia areata. Each CDR3 is given with its conserved first and last residue. The order of the fields is CDR3 protein, CDR3 DNA, clone size, V gene, J gene, D gene. The D gene is left open where the match is weak. Size is omitted from some rows. Given values are once, few, many or a class for expanded clones.

CDR3 protein: CASSQDLGSPLHF
CDR3 DNA: TGTGCCAGCAGCCAAGACTTGGGTTCACCCCTCCACTTT
clone size: few
V gene: TRBV14
J gene: TRBJ1-6
D gene: NA

CDR3 protein: CASTSLVYTEAFF
CDR3 DNA: TGTGCCAGCACCTCGCTAGTATACACTGAAGCTTTCTTT
clone size: NA
V gene: TRBV7-9
J gene: TRBJ1-1
D gene: NA

CDR3 protein: CASSLEGIRNTEAFF
CDR3 DNA: TGTGCCAGCAGCTTAGAGGGGATAAGGAACACTGAAGCTTTCTTT
clone size: few
V gene: TRBV11-2
J gene: TRBJ1-1
D gene: NA

CDR3 protein: CASSLAASPNYGYTF
CDR3 DNA: TGTGCCAGCAGCTTAGCGGCCAGCCCTAACTATGGCTACACCTTC
clone size: NA
V gene: TRBV7-2
J gene: TRBJ1-2
D gene: NA

CDR3 protein: CASSVDRENSPLHF
CDR3 DNA: TGTGCCAGCAGCGTAGACAGGGAGAATTCACCCCTCCACTTT
clone size: NA
V gene: TRBV9
J gene: TRBJ1-6
D gene: NA

CDR3 protein: CASSPVRDQETQYF
CDR3 DNA: TGTGCCAGCTCCCCTGTGAGGGACCAAGAGACCCAGTACTTC
clone size: NA
V gene: TRBV18
J gene: TRBJ2-5
D gene: NA

CDR3 protein: CASSLLTNAQFF
CDR3 DNA: TGTGCCAGCAGCCTCCTTACTAACGCGCAGTTCTTC
clone size: once
V gene: TRBV28
J gene: TRBJ2-1
D gene: NA

CDR3 protein: CASSLEDTGELFF
CDR3 DNA: TGTGCCAGCAGCTTGGAGGATACCGGGGAGCTGTTTTTT
clone size: NA
V gene: TRBV5-4
J gene: TRBJ2-2
D gene: NA

CDR3 protein: CSVGDSNYGYTF
CDR3 DNA: TGCAGCGTTGGGGACTCTAACTATGGCTACACCTTC
clone size: NA
V gene: TRBV29-1
J gene: TRBJ1-2
D gene: NA

CDR3 protein: CSVEETGGSPDTQYF
CDR3 DNA: TGCAGCGTTGAAGAAACAGGGGGATCCCCAGATACGCAGTATTTT
clone size: few
V gene: TRBV29-1
J gene: TRBJ2-3
D gene: TRBD1

CDR3 protein: CSVERQGSDEQYF
CDR3 DNA: TGCAGCGTTGAAAGACAGGGTAGTGACGAGCAGTACTTC
clone size: few
V gene: TRBV29-1
J gene: TRBJ2-7
D gene: TRBD1

CDR3 protein: CASSYSSTGQRTEAFF
CDR3 DNA: TGTGCCAGCAGTTACTCCTCGACAGGGCAGAGGACTGAAGCTTTCTTT
clone size: NA
V gene: TRBV6-5
J gene: TRBJ1-1
D gene: TRBD1

CDR3 protein: CAWGQRNQPQHF
CDR3 DNA: TGTGCCTGGGGACAGCGCAATCAGCCCCAGCATTTT
clone size: few
V gene: TRBV30
J gene: TRBJ1-5
D gene: NA

CDR3 protein: CSVASARTENLAKNIQYF
CDR3 DNA: TGCAGCGTTGCCTCTGCTCGGACGGAAAACCTAGCCAAAAACATTCAGTACTTC
clone size: NA
V gene: TRBV29-1
J gene: TRBJ2-4
D gene: NA

CDR3 protein: CASKPDLRGGEQFF
CDR3 DNA: TGTGCCAGCAAACCGGACCTCCGAGGGGGTGAGCAGTTCTTC
clone size: few
V gene: TRBV2
J gene: TRBJ2-1
D gene: NA

CDR3 protein: CASSEADGIGYTF
CDR3 DNA: TGTGCCAGCAGTGAAGCGGACGGTATAGGCTACACCTTC
clone size: NA
V gene: TRBV6-1
J gene: TRBJ1-2
D gene: NA

CDR3 protein: CASSLAQPGADTQYF
CDR3 DNA: TGCGCCAGCAGCTTGGCCCAGCCCGGGGCAGATACGCAGTATTTT
clone size: NA
V gene: TRBV5-1
J gene: TRBJ2-3
D gene: NA

CDR3 protein: CASSPLTLRDTQYF
CDR3 DNA: TGTGCCAGCAGTCCTTTAACTTTAAGGGATACGCAGTATTTT
clone size: many
V gene: TRBV27
J gene: TRBJ2-3
D gene: NA

CDR3 protein: CASTVGADTEAFF
CDR3 DNA: TGTGCCAGTACTGTGGGGGCGGACACTGAAGCTTTCTTT
clone size: few
V gene: TRBV19
J gene: TRBJ1-1
D gene: NA

CDR3 protein: CAWIPWGSGNEKLFF
CDR3 DNA: TGTGCCTGGATACCTTGGGGGTCGGGTAATGAAAAACTGTTTTTT
clone size: NA
V gene: TRBV30
J gene: TRBJ1-4
D gene: NA

CDR3 protein: CASLGDFYTGELFF
CDR3 DNA: TGTGCCAGCCTGGGTGACTTCTACACCGGGGAGCTGTTTTTT
clone size: NA
V gene: TRBV6-5
J gene: TRBJ2-2
D gene: NA

CDR3 protein: CASRALGGHNSYEQYF
CDR3 DNA: TGTGCCAGCAGGGCCCTTGGGGGGCATAATTCCTACGAGCAGTACTTC
clone size: NA
V gene: TRBV27
J gene: TRBJ2-7
D gene: NA

CDR3 protein: CASRAGSAVETQYF
CDR3 DNA: TGTGCCAGCAGGGCCGGGTCCGCGGTGGAGACCCAGTACTTC
clone size: NA
V gene: TRBV28
J gene: TRBJ2-5
D gene: NA

CDR3 protein: CASMYSGSTGELFF
CDR3 DNA: TGTGCCAGCATGTACTCCGGTTCCACCGGGGAGCTGTTTTTT
clone size: NA
V gene: TRBV2
J gene: TRBJ2-2
D gene: NA

CDR3 protein: CASSPGLVDKETQYF
CDR3 DNA: TGTGCCAGCAGCCCAGGACTAGTCGACAAAGAGACCCAGTACTTC
clone size: NA
V gene: TRBV11-2
J gene: TRBJ2-5
D gene: TRBD2

CDR3 protein: CASSLRTGGHNSPLHF
CDR3 DNA: TGTGCCAGCAGCCTACGGACAGGGGGACATAATTCACCCCTCCACTTT
clone size: NA
V gene: TRBV7-9
J gene: TRBJ1-6
D gene: TRBD1

CDR3 protein: CSSLSGGSYEQYF
CDR3 DNA: TGCAGCTCCCTCAGCGGGGGCTCCTACGAGCAGTACTTC
clone size: few
V gene: TRBV29-1
J gene: TRBJ2-7
D gene: TRBD2

CDR3 protein: CASSVNTEAFF
CDR3 DNA: TGTGCCAGCAGCGTGAACACTGAAGCTTTCTTT
clone size: NA
V gene: TRBV7-2
J gene: TRBJ1-1
D gene: NA

CDR3 protein: CASSSAGDIHDTQYF
CDR3 DNA: TGTGCCAGCAGTTCAGCGGGGGACATCCACGATACGCAGTATTTT
clone size: NA
V gene: TRBV28
J gene: TRBJ2-3
D gene: TRBD2

CDR3 protein: CASSLTQGAGEDIQYF
CDR3 DNA: TGCGCCAGCAGCTTGACGCAGGGGGCTGGGGAAGACATTCAGTACTTC
clone size: NA
V gene: TRBV5-1
J gene: TRBJ2-4
D gene: TRBD1

CDR3 protein: CASSLGTDNSPLHF
CDR3 DNA: TGTGCCAGCAGCTTGGGGACGGATAATTCACCCCTCCACTTT
clone size: NA
V gene: TRBV7-9
J gene: TRBJ1-6
D gene: NA

CDR3 protein: CASMESGSYEQYF
CDR3 DNA: TGTGCCAGCATGGAGAGCGGCTCCTACGAGCAGTACTTC
clone size: NA
V gene: TRBV14
J gene: TRBJ2-7
D gene: NA

CDR3 protein: CASSYSGGQETQYF
CDR3 DNA: TGTGCCAGCAGTTACTCGGGTGGACAAGAGACCCAGTACTTC
clone size: NA
V gene: TRBV6-5
J gene: TRBJ2-5
D gene: NA

CDR3 protein: CAWSYSPNQPQHF
CDR3 DNA: TGTGCCTGGAGTTACAGCCCCAATCAGCCCCAGCATTTT
clone size: NA
V gene: TRBV30
J gene: TRBJ1-5
D gene: NA

CDR3 protein: CASSGTGMVPFQETQYF
CDR3 DNA: TGCGCCAGCAGCGGGACAGGGATGGTACCCTTTCAAGAGACCCAGTACTTC
clone size: NA
V gene: TRBV4-1
J gene: TRBJ2-5
D gene: TRBD1

CDR3 protein: CAISESGGTQYF
CDR3 DNA: TGTGCCATCAGTGAGTCAGGTGGGACCCAGTACTTC
clone size: few
V gene: TRBV10-3
J gene: TRBJ2-5
D gene: NA

CDR3 protein: CASSPPRGGREKLFF
CDR3 DNA: TGTGCCAGCAGTCCGCCCCGGGGTGGGCGTGAAAAACTGTTTTTT
clone size: NA
V gene: TRBV27
J gene: TRBJ1-4
D gene: NA

CDR3 protein: CASALNTEAFF
CDR3 DNA: TGTGCCAGCGCCTTGAACACTGAAGCTTTCTTT
clone size: NA
V gene: TRBV6-6
J gene: TRBJ1-1
D gene: NA

CDR3 protein: CASSYKRGRSGYTF
CDR3 DNA: TGTGCCAGCAGTTACAAGCGAGGGCGGAGTGGCTACACCTTC
clone size: NA
V gene: TRBV6-5
J gene: TRBJ1-2
D gene: NA

CDR3 protein: CASSLSTDTQYF
CDR3 DNA: TGTGCCAGCAGCTTATCCACAGATACGCAGTATTTT
clone size: NA
V gene: TRBV5-6
J gene: TRBJ2-3
D gene: NA

CDR3 protein: CASSGTAPFDQPQHF
CDR3 DNA: TGTGCCAGCAGTGGGACGGCCCCTTTCGATCAGCCCCAGCATTTT
clone size: NA
V gene: TRBV2
J gene: TRBJ1-5
D gene: NA

CDR3 protein: CASSPQETQYF
CDR3 DNA: TGTGCCAGCTCACCTCAAGAGACCCAGTACTTC
clone size: once
V gene: TRBV18
J gene: TRBJ2-5
D gene: NA

CDR3 protein: CSVTGKGLGTDTQYF
CDR3 DNA: TGCAGCGTGACGGGGAAGGGGTTGGGCACAGATACGCAGTATTTT
clone size: NA
V gene: TRBV29-1
J gene: TRBJ2-3
D gene: NA

CDR3 protein: CASSGLPPEVYTF
CDR3 DNA: TGTGCCAGCAGTGGGCTTCCCCCGGAAGTCTACACCTTC
clone size: once
V gene: TRBV2
J gene: TRBJ1-2
D gene: NA

CDR3 protein: CSVEGAGGTQYF
CDR3 DNA: TGCAGCGTTGAAGGGGCTGGAGGGACCCAGTACTTC
clone size: NA
V gene: TRBV29-1
J gene: TRBJ2-5
D gene: NA

CDR3 protein: CASSLGVGANTGELFF
CDR3 DNA: TGCGCCAGCAGCTTGGGCGTGGGCGCGAACACCGGGGAGCTGTTTTTT
clone size: NA
V gene: TRBV5-1
J gene: TRBJ2-2
D gene: NA

CDR3 protein: CASSVSGTPGETQYF
CDR3 DNA: TGTGCCAGCAGCGTCTCTGGGACGCCGGGAGAGACCCAGTACTTC
clone size: once
V gene: TRBV9
J gene: TRBJ2-5
D gene: NA

CDR3 protein: CASRQGMTYGYTF
CDR3 DNA: TGTGCCAGCAGACAGGGAATGACCTATGGCTACACCTTC
clone size: NA
V gene: TRBV6-5
J gene: TRBJ1-2
D gene: NA

CDR3 protein: CAWSRPGGYEQYF
CDR3 DNA: TGTGCCTGGAGTCGTCCTGGGGGATACGAGCAGTACTTC
clone size: NA
V gene: TRBV30
J gene: TRBJ2-7
D gene: NA

CDR3 protein: CSARLAGQETQYF
CDR3 DNA: TGCAGCGCACGACTAGCGGGGCAAGAGACCCAGTACTTC
clone size: NA
V gene: TRBV29-1
J gene: TRBJ2-5
D gene: TRBD2